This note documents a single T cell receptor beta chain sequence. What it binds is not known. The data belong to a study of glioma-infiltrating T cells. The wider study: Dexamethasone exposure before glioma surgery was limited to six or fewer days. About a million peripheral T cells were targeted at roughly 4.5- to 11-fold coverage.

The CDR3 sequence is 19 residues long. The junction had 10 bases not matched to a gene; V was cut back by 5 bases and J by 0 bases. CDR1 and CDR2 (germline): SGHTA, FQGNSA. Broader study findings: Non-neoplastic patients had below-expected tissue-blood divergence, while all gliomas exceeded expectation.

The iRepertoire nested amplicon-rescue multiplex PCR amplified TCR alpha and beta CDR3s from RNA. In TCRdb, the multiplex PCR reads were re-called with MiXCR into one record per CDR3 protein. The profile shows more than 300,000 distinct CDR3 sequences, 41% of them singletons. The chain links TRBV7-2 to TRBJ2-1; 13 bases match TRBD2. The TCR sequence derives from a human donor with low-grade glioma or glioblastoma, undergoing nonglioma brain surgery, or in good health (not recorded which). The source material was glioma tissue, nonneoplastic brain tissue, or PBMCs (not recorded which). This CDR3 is CASSKTGTSGISSYNEQFF. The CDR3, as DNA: TGTGCCAGCAGCAAGACCGGGACTAGCGGGATCAGCTCCTACAATGAGCAGTTCTTC.